This passage covers 14 T cell receptor beta chains from one sample sequenced in a study of T cell responses to AZD1222 COVID-19 vaccine. Method: immunoSEQ multiplex PCR; TCRdb's copy keeps in-frame clones and lacks some. In the table there are 95,000 to 150,000 clones, 88% of which are singletons. The sample was peripheral blood, taken on day 0 of AZD1222 vaccination. The origin of the receptors is an adult in good health.

The chain couples TRBV7-9 to TRBJ2-7, with 8 bases that match TRBD2. Germline trimming cut 7 bases from V and 2 bases from J; bases unmatched to any gene: 13. CDR1 SEHNR and CDR2 FQNEAQ come from the germline V gene (reference sequence). This CDR3 has 16 amino acids. In DNA, the CDR3 is TGTGCCAGCACTACTCTGGCTAGCGGGCTGCCCTACGAGCAGTACTTC. It specifies CASTTLASGLPYEQYF.

This chain connects TRBV27 to TRBJ2-3; 11 bases match TRBD1. The V segment lost 4 bases and the J segment 3 bases; nucleotides outside the gene matches: 12. Germline lookup yields CDR1 MNHEY and CDR2 SMNVEV (reference sequence). The CDR3 is made up of 18 amino acids. The DNA for the CDR3 is TGTGCCAGCAGTTCCCGGACAGGGGGCCCGGCTAAGACAGATACGCAGTATTTT. Residues: CASSSRTGGPAKTDTQYF.

The genes are TRBV5-1 and TRBJ1-2; no reliable D call. Germline CDR1 and CDR2: SGHRS and YFSETQ. This CDR3 comprises 14 residues. V lost 3 bases and J 4 bases, leaving 13 bases between the germline ends. CDR3 nucleotide sequence: TGCGCCAGCAGCTCCGTCGAGGGTGCCTATGGCTACACCTTC. Protein: CASSSVEGAYGYTF.

The J gene is TRBJ2-5, the V gene TRBV6-5; no firm D call. CDR1 and CDR2 (germline): MNHEY, SVGAGI. The CDR3 loop spans 14 amino acids. V shed 7 bases and J shed 0 bases, with 12 bases lying between them. CDR3 protein: CASTRSINQETQYF. CDR3 bases: TGTGCCAGCACCCGTTCGATAAACCAAGAGACCCAGTACTTC.

This clone was recorded once. This chain joins TRBV7-9 and TRBJ1-5, with TRBD1 matching over 8 bases. The CDR3 is made up of 16 amino acids. Germline V CDR1 and CDR2: SEHNR, FQNEAQ (reference sequence). The trim removed 3 bases at V and 7 bases at J, leaving 11 bases unmatched. The CDR3 nucleotides are TGTGCCAGCAGCTTGTGGACAGGGATTAACGGACAGCCCCAGCATTTT. Protein product: CASSLWTGINGQPQHF.

The chain recombines TRBV3-1 (or the pseudogene TRBV3-2) with TRBJ2-3; weak D call: TRBD2 (6 bases). The CDR3 loop spans 15 amino acids. V was pared by 3 bases and J by 2 bases, with 12 bases between. Germline lookup yields CDR1 LGHDT and CDR2 YNNKEL (reference sequence). The CDR3 DNA follows: TGTGCCAGCAGCCAGTTCGGACTATCCACAGATACGCAGTATTTT. Translating gives CASSQFGLSTDTQYF.

The chain couples TRBV6-1 to TRBJ1-5; 7 bases are shared with TRBD1. The germline V gene has CDR1 MNHNS and CDR2 SASEGT. V was pared by 4 bases and J by 0 bases, with 6 bases of the junction left unmatched. The CDR3 contains 16 residues. The CDR3 spells CASSVGQHNSNQPQHF. The CDR3 bases are TGTGCCAGCAGTGTGGGACAGCACAATAGCAATCAGCCCCAGCATTTT.

The chain is built from TRBV27 and TRBJ1-2; D might be TRBD1 (5 bases). The CDR3 runs to 13 residues. V was shortened by 5 bases and J by 8 bases, with 15 bases between the two germline ends. Germline V gives CDR1 MNHEY, CDR2 SMNVEV (reference sequence). The DNA of the CDR3 is TGTGCCAGCAGTGACAGTTCATTCGGGGGCTACACCTTC. This codes for CASSDSSFGGYTF.

This rearrangement joins TRBV19 to TRBJ1-2; the D is unclear. This CDR3 has 15 amino acids. Trimming removed 5 bases from V and 7 bases from J, with 20 bases in between. The germline V gene has CDR1 LNHDA and CDR2 SQIVND (reference sequence). CDR3 coding DNA: TGTGCCAGTAGTTCCCCCCCGCCTGAGTACCGTGGCTACACCTTC. Translating gives CASSSPPPEYRGYTF.

This chain uses TRBV7-9 with TRBJ2-2, with 7 bases that match TRBD1. CDR1 SEHNR and CDR2 FQNEAQ come from the germline V gene (reference sequence). The CDR3 sequence is 16 residues long. V gave up 5 bases and J gave up 0 bases; unmatched junction bases: 6. CDR3 sequence (DNA): TGTGCCAGCAGCACCTGGGACAGCCCGAACACCGGGGAGCTGTTTTTT. Translating gives CASSTWDSPNTGELFF.

The V call is TRBV19, the J call TRBJ2-5; 13 bases fit TRBD2. The V and J ends lost 7 bases and 4 bases, in that order; junction bases with no gene match: 6. CDR3 length equals 15 residues. Germline CDR1 LNHDA, CDR2 SQIVND (reference sequence). In DNA, the CDR3 is TGTGCCAGTACCAAACTAGCGGGGGGGCGAGAGACCCAGTACTTC. It is translated as CASTKLAGGRETQYF.

The chain joins TRBV7-8 to TRBJ1-1; D is unclear. CDR1 SGHVS and CDR2 FQNEAQ come from the germline V gene. Trimming shortened V by 5 bases and J by 0 bases, and 10 bases separated the two germline ends. The CDR3 is made up of 14 amino acids. This CDR3 reads CASSAAAVNTEAFF. Here the CDR3 DNA reads TGTGCCAGCAGCGCGGCGGCAGTGAACACTGAAGCTTTCTTT.

The genes are TRBV5-1 and TRBJ2-2; D perhaps matches TRBD2 (5 bases). This CDR3 spans 16 amino acids. Between the trimmed V and J ends, which lost 0 bases and 6 bases, there was a span of 15 bases. Germline V gene lookup returns CDR1 SGHRS and CDR2 YFSETQ. DNA of the CDR3: TGCGCCAGCAGCTTGGGTGGAGTCTCGGAGGCCGGGGAGCTGTTTTTT. This gives the protein CASSLGGVSEAGELFF.

This clone has only a few counts. J is TRBJ1-1 and V is TRBV30, with a weak D call TRBD1 (5 bases). Trimming removed 3 bases from V and 2 bases from J, with 10 bases in between. CDR1 and CDR2 from the germline V gene are GTSNPN and SVGIG (reference sequence). This CDR3 region has 13 residues. DNA for the CDR3: TGTGCCTGGAGGTTAGACAGTAACACTGAAGCTTTCTTT. Residues: CAWRLDSNTEAFF.